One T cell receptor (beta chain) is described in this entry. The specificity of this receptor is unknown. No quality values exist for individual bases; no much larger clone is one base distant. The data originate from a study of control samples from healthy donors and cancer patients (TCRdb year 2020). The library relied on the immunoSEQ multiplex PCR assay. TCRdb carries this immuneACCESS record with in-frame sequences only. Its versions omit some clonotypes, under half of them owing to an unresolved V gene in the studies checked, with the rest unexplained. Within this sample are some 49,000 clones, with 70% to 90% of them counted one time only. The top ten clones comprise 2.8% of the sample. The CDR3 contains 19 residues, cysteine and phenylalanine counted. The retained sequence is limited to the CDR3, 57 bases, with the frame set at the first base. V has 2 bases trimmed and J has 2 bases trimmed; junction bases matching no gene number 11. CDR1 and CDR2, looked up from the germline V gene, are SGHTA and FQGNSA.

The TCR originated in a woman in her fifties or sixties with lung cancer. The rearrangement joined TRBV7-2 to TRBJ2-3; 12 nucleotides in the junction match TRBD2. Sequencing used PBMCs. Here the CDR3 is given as CASSLRSPSGGANTDTQYF. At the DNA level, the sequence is TGTGCCAGCAGCTTACGATCCCCTAGCGGGGGGGCCAACACAGATACGCAGTATTTT.